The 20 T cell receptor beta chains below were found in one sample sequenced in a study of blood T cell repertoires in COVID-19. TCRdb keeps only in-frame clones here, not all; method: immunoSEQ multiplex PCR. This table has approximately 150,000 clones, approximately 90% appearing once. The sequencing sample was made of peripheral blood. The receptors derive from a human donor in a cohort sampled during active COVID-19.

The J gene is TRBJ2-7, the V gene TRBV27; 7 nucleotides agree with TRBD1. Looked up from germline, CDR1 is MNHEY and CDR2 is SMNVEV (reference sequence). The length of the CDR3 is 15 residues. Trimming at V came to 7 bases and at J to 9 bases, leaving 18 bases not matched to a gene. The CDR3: CASTMVGTDLRGQYF. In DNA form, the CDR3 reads TGTGCCAGCACCATGGTTGGGACAGACCTACGCGGGCAGTACTTC.

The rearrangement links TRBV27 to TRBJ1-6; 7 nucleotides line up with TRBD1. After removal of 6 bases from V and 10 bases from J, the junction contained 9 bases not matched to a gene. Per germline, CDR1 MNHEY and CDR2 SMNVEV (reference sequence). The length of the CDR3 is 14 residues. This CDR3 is CASRPRQGWSPLHF. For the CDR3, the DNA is TGTGCCAGCAGACCTCGACAGGGATGGTCACCCCTCCACTTT.

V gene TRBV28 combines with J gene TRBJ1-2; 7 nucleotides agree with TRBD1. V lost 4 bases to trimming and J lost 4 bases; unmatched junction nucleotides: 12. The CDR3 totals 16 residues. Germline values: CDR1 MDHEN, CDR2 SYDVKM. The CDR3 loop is CASSSPGQLLRYGYTF. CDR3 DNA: TGTGCCAGCAGTTCACCGGGACAGTTGTTACGCTATGGCTACACCTTC.

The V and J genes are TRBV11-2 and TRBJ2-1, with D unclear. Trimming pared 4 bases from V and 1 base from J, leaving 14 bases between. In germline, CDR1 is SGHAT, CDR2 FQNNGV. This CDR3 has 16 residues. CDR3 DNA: TGTGCCAGCAGCTCCTTGACGGAGTTGTCCTACAATGAGCAGTTCTTC. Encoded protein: CASSSLTELSYNEQFF.

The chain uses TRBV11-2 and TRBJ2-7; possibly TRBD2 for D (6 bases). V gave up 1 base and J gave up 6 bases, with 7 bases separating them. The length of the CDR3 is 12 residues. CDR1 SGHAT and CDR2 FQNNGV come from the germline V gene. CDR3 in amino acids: CASSLAGSEQYF. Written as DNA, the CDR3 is TGTGCCAGCAGCTTAGCCGGGAGCGAGCAGTACTTC. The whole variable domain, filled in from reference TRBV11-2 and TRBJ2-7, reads EAGVAQSPRYKIIEKRQSVAFWCNPISGHATLYWYQQILGQGPKLLIQFQNNGVVDDSQLPKDRFSAERLKGVDSTLKIQPAKLEDSAVYLCASSLAGSEQYFGPGTRLTVT.

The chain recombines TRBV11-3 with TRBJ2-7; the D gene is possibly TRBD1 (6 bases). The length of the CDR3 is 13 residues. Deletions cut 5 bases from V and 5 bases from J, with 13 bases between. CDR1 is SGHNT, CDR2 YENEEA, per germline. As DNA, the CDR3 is TGTGCCAGCAGCCCCACAGGGTTCCACGAGCAGTACTTC. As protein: CASSPTGFHEQYF.

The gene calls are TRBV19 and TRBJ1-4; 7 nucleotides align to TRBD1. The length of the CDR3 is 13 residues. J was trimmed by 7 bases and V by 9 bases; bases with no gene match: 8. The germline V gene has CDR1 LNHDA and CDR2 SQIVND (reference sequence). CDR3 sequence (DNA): TGTGCCAGCCTGGGACAGTTTGGTGAAAAACTGTTTTTT. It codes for CASLGQFGEKLFF.

CDR3 nucleotides: TGTGCCAGCAATCATGAGGACACCTCTTATAGCAATCAGCCCCAGCATTTT. This sequence encodes CASNHEDTSYSNQPQHF. The gene calls are TRBV28 and TRBJ1-5; maybe TRBD1 (5 bases). This CDR3 comprises 17 residues. CDR1 and CDR2 from the germline V gene are MDHEN and SYDVKM. Trimming took off 7 bases at V and 0 bases at J, with 19 bases between the two ends.

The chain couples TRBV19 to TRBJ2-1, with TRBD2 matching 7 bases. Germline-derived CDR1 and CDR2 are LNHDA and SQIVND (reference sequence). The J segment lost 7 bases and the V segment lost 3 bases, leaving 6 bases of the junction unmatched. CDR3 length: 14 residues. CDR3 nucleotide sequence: TGTGCCAGTAGTATCCGGACTAGTGTAAATGAGCAGTTCTTC. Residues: CASSIRTSVNEQFF.

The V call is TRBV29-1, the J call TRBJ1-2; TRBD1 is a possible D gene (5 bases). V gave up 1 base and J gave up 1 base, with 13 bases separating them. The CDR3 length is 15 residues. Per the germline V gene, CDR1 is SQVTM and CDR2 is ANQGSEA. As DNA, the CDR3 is TGCAGCGTTGAAGGTGGGGCAAATAATAACTATGGCTACACCTTC. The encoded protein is CSVEGGANNNYGYTF.

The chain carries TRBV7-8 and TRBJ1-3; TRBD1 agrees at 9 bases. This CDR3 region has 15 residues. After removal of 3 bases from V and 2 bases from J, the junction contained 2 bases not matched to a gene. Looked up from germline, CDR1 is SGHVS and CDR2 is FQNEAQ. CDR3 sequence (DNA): TGTGCCAGCAGCTTCCGGACAGGGGCTGGAAACACCATATATTTT. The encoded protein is CASSFRTGAGNTIYF.

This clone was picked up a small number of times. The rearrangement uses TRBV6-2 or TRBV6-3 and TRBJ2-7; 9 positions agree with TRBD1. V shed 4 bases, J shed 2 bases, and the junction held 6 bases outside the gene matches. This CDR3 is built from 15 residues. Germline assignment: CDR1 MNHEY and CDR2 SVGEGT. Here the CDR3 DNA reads TGTGCCAGCAGTTCCTACGGACAGGGGACCTACGAGCAGTACTTC. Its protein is CASSSYGQGTYEQYF.

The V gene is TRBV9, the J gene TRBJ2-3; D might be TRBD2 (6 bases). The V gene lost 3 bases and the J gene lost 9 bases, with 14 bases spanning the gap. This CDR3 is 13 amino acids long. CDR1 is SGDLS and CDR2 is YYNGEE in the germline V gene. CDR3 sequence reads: CASSASARETQYF. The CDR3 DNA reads TGTGCCAGCAGCGCTAGCGCACGTGAAACGCAGTATTTT.

CDR3 in DNA: TGTGCCAGCAGCATGGGCCAGCGGGGGGGCCCCACAGATACGCAGTATTTT. Amino acids: CASSMGQRGGPTDTQYF. The chain carries TRBV21-1 and TRBJ2-3; the table's D call, TRBD2, was not checked against the DNA. TRBV21-1 represents a pseudogene. The CDR3 spans 17 residues.

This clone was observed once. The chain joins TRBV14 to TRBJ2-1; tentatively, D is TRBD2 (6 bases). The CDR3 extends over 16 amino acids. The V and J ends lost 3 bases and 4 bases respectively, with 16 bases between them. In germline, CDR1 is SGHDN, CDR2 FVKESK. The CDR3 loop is CASSQEGFRGYNEQFF. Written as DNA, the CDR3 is TGTGCCAGCAGCCAGGAAGGTTTCCGGGGGTACAATGAGCAGTTCTTC. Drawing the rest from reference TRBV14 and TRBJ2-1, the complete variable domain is EAGVTQFPSHSVIEKGQTVTLRCDPISGHDNLYWYRRVMGKEIKFLLHFVKESKQDESGMPNNRFLAERTGGTYSTLKVQPAELEDSGVYFCASSQEGFRGYNEQFFGPGTRLTVL.

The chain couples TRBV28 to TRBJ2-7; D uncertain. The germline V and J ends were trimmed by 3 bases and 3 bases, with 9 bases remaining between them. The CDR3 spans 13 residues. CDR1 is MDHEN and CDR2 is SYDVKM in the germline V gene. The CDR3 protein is CASSLWRFYEQYF. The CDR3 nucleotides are TGTGCCAGCAGTTTGTGGCGGTTCTACGAGCAGTACTTC. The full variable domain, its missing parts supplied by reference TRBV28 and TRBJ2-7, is DVKVTQSSRYLVKRTGEKVFLECVQDMDHENMFWYRQDPGLGLRLIYFSYDVKMKEKGDIPEGYSVSREKKERFSLILESASTNQTSMYLCASSLWRFYEQYFGPGTRLTVT.

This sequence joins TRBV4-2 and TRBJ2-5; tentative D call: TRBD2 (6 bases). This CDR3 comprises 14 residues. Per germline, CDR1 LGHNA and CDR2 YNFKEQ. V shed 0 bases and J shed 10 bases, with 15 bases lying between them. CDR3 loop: CASSQDTRGGFQYF. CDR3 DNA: TGTGCCAGCAGCCAAGATACTAGGGGAGGTTTCCAGTACTTC.

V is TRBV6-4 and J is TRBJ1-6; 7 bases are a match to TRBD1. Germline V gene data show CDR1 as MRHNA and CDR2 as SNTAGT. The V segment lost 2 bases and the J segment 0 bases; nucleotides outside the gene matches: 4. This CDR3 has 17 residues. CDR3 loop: CASSDPRTGSYNSPLHF. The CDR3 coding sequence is TGTGCCAGCAGTGACCCCAGGACAGGCTCCTATAATTCACCCCTCCACTTT.

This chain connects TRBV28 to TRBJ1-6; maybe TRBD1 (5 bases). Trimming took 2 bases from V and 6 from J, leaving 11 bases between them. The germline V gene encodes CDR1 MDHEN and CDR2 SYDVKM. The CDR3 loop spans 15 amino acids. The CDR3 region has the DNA TGTGCCAGCAGTTTACGGGGGAATGGTAATTCACCCCTCCACTTT. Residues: CASSLRGNGNSPLHF. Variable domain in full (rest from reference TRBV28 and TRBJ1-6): DVKVTQSSRYLVKRTGEKVFLECVQDMDHENMFWYRQDPGLGLRLIYFSYDVKMKEKGDIPEGYSVSREKKERFSLILESASTNQTSMYLCASSLRGNGNSPLHFGNGTRLTVT.

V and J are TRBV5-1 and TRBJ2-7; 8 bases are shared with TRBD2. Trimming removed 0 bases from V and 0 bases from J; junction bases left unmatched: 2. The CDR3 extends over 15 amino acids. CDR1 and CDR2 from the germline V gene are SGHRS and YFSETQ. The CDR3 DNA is TGCGCCAGCAGCTTGGCGGGGGGGGACTCCTACGAGCAGTACTTC. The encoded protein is CASSLAGGDSYEQYF.